Listed below are T cell receptor beta chains from one sample, sequenced in a study of CD8 T cells in Susac syndrome. Via MiXCR, TCRdb re-called the immunoSEQ multiplex PCR reads, giving one row per CDR3 protein. The sample has roughly 84,000 distinct CDR3 sequences; approximately 96% are singletons. The sample was CD8+ T cells from PBMCs. These receptors came from a human donor with Susac syndrome. Both conserved end residues are trimmed from each CDR3.

cdr3_aa: SALGGLGELF; j_call: TRBJ2-2; v_call: TRBV29-1
cdr3_aa: SVEDYGEQY; j_call: TRBJ2-7; v_call: TRBV29-1
cdr3_aa: ASSSPGSGNQPQH; j_call: TRBJ1-5; v_call: TRBV27
cdr3_aa: ASSQAPGNEQF; j_call: TRBJ2-1; v_call: TRBV4-1
cdr3_aa: ASRVGGEQF; j_call: TRBJ2-1; v_call: TRBV11-2
cdr3_aa: SVPPRGGQETQY; j_call: TRBJ2-5; v_call: TRBV29-1
cdr3_aa: ASSQSGANVLT; j_call: TRBJ2-6; v_call: TRBV12-3/TRBV12-4
cdr3_aa: ASSQDPGTSGNEQF; j_call: TRBJ2-1; v_call: TRBV4-3
cdr3_aa: ASSIQSSYNEQF; j_call: TRBJ2-1; v_call: TRBV19
cdr3_aa: SAREQQGLQETQY; j_call: TRBJ2-5; v_call: TRBV20-1
cdr3_aa: ASMRGGGYT; j_call: TRBJ1-2; v_call: TRBV27
cdr3_aa: ASSLNSLGNQPQH; j_call: TRBJ1-5; v_call: TRBV12-3/TRBV12-4
cdr3_aa: ASSSGRSYGYT; j_call: TRBJ1-2; v_call: TRBV27
cdr3_aa: ASTRGAKNIQY; j_call: TRBJ2-4; v_call: TRBV6-2/TRBV6-3
cdr3_aa: ACDTDTQY; j_call: TRBJ2-3; v_call: TRBV30
cdr3_aa: ATSRSQGGGARTDTQY; j_call: TRBJ2-3; v_call: TRBV15